Included here is one TCR beta chain sequence, with context. This record belongs to a study of blood T cell repertoires in COVID-19. Study context: Acute and convalescent COVID-19 specimens originated in the United States, Italy and Spain. T cells, B-cell-depleted T cells, or PBMCs supplied cDNA or gDNA.

Per the germline V gene, CDR1 is SGHRS and CDR2 is YFSETQ. This CDR3 spans 13 amino acids. The J segment lost 5 bases and the V segment lost 0 bases, leaving 1 base of the junction unmatched. Per the original methods: Using reference gene primer amplification, nucleated cell counts were estimated. Assay used: immunoSEQ multiplex PCR; TCRdb lists only in-frame clones, some missing. Clone size and V and J calls were adopted from that table, with D and trimming inferred from the DNA. The repertoire holds roughly 70,000 clones, with roughly 77% as singletons. The chain couples TRBV5-1 to TRBJ2-5; TRBD2 agrees at 7 bases. This sequence originates from a woman aged 70-85 years with acute or convalescent COVID-19. The sample was peripheral blood. DNA for the CDR3: TGCGCCAGCAGCTTGGGGCGGGGGGAGACCCAGTACTTC. Its translation is CASSLGRGETQYF.